This passage covers 5 T cell receptor beta chains from one sample sequenced in a study of a mutant IDH1 vaccine in newly diagnosed glioma. The method was immunoSEQ multiplex PCR; TCRdb's version includes in-frame clones alone and lacks a portion of them. The data contain over 80,000 clones, over 75% of them singletons. Which antigens these TCRs recognize remains unknown. This sample's time point: week 47, end of study. Alongside topical imiquimod, each dose of vaccine comprised 300 ug of mutant IDH1 20-mer peptide. The sample in question was PBMCs, obtained from a glioma patient whose treatment included an IDH1 peptide vaccine. The receptors here all came from a middle-aged man with glioma.

This chain uses TRBV6-6 with TRBJ2-2; D gene ambiguous. The V gene lost 6 bases and the J gene lost 4 bases, with 15 bases spanning the gap. This CDR3 spans 15 amino acids. Germline V gene data show CDR1 as MNHNY and CDR2 as SVGAGI (reference sequence). Here the CDR3 reads CASRLREGSTGELFF. Here the CDR3 DNA reads TGTGCCAGCAGGCTAAGGGAAGGAAGCACCGGGGAGCTGTTTTTT.

The CDR3 is CASSPPGGPGGTEAFF. CDR3 sequence (DNA): TGTGCCAGCTCACCACCGGGGGGCCCAGGGGGCACTGAAGCTTTCTTT. This rearrangement joins TRBV18 to TRBJ1-1; TRBD1 aligns across 7 bases. Germline CDR1 KGHSH, CDR2 LQKENI. The CDR3 is 16 residues long. V was clipped by 0 bases and J by 4 bases; unmatched bases: 8.

This chain connects TRBV6-6 to TRBJ2-7; tentative D call: TRBD1 (6 bases). This CDR3 region has 16 residues. Trimming took 0 bases from V and 5 from J, leaving 17 bases between them. Germline values: CDR1 MNHNY, CDR2 SVGAGI (reference sequence). The CDR3, as DNA: TGTGCCAGCAGTTACTCGACGGCAGGGGCCGATCACGAGCAGTACTTC. Amino acids: CASSYSTAGADHEQYF.

The chain has TRBV4-2 and TRBJ2-7; D is unresolved. Trimming left V 6 bases short and J 0 bases short, with 12 bases between. The germline CDR1 and CDR2 sequences are LGHNA and YNFKEQ. The CDR3 runs to 14 residues. CDR3 residues: CASRLDTSSYEQYF. CDR3 nucleotides: TGTGCCAGCAGGCTTGATACCAGCTCCTACGAGCAGTACTTC.

The chain has TRBV18 and TRBJ1-1; no clear D. Trimming stripped 0 bases from V and 8 bases from J, with 7 bases between. Germline lookup yields CDR1 KGHSH and CDR2 LQKENI. The CDR3 totals 12 residues. The CDR3 reads CASSPPREEAFF. The CDR3 DNA is TGTGCCAGCTCACCACCGCGGGAGGAAGCTTTCTTT.